What follows are 3 T cell receptor beta chains derived from one specimen sequenced in a study of T-cell reconstitution after alpha-beta-depleted transplantation in children. TCRbeta library preparation incorporated unique molecular identifiers. TCRdb called the PCR reads again in MiXCR, with one record for every CDR3 protein. The sample shows 450,000 to 550,000 distinct CDR3 sequences, roughly an eighth of them seen only once. Specimen: PBMCs, mostly from graft donor cells, collected 180 days after TCRalphabeta/CD19-depleted stem cell transplant. These receptors were taken from a female patient aged 2 to 10 who had a stem cell transplant for aplastic anemia, so the T cells may come from the graft donor.

The V and J genes are TRBV7-2 and TRBJ2-1; 7 nucleotides match TRBD1. V lost 0 bases to trimming and J lost 6 bases; unmatched junction nucleotides: 2. The CDR3 totals 14 residues. Looked up from germline, CDR1 is SGHTA and CDR2 is FQGNSA. CDR3 nucleotide sequence: TGTGCCAGCAGCTTAGCCGGGACAGTCAATGAGCAGTTCTTC. This translates into CASSLAGTVNEQFF. Supplemented by reference TRBV7-2 and TRBJ2-1, the full variable domain reads GAGVSQSPSNKVTEKGKDVELRCDPISGHTALYWYRQSLGQGLEFLIYFQGNSAPDKSGLPSDRFSAERTGGSVSTLTIQRTQQEDSAVYLCASSLAGTVNEQFFGPGTRLTVL.

This clonotype has a handful of counts. The chain has TRBV5-4 and TRBJ2-3; D perhaps matches TRBD1 (6 bases). Trimming stripped 0 bases from V and 3 bases from J, with 14 bases between. CDR3 length: 16 residues. Germline V gene data show CDR1 as SGHNT and CDR2 as YYREEE (reference sequence). In nucleotides, the CDR3 is TGTGCCAGCAGCTTGGAGGCAGGGGTCCCGACAGATACGCAGTATTTT. Amino acids: CASSLEAGVPTDTQYF.

The chain has TRBV18 and TRBJ2-4; no definite D call. Trimming took off 4 bases at V and 8 bases at J, with 6 bases between the two ends. The length of the CDR3 is 11 residues. Germline V CDR1 and CDR2: KGHSH, LQKENI. In DNA, the CDR3 is TGTGCCAGCTCACTCCGCCACATTCAGTACTTC. This translates into CASSLRHIQYF.